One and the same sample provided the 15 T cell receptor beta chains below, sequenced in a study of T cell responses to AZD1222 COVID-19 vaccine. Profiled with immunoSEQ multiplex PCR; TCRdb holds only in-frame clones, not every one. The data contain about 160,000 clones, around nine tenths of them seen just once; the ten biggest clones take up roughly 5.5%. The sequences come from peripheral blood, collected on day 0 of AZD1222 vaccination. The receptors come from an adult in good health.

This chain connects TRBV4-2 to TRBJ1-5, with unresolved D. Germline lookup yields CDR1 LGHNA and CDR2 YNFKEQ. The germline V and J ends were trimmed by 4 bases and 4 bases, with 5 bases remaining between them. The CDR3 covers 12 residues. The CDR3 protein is CASSLSNQPQHF. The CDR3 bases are TGTGCCAGCAGCCTTTCGAATCAGCCCCAGCATTTT.

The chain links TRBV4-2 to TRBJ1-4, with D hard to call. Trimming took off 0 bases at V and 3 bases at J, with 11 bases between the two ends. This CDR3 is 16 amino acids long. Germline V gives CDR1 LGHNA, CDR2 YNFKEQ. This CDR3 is CASSQDPPGSNEKLFF. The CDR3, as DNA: TGTGCCAGCAGCCAAGACCCGCCGGGATCTAATGAAAAACTGTTTTTT.

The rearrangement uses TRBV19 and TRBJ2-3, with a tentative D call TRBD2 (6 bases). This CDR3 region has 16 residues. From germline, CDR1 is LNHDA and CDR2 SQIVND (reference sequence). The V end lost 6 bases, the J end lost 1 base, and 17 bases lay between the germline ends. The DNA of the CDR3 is TGTGCCAGTAGAAGCTCAGGAGGGCCCCGCACAGATACGCAGTATTTT. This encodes CASRSSGGPRTDTQYF.

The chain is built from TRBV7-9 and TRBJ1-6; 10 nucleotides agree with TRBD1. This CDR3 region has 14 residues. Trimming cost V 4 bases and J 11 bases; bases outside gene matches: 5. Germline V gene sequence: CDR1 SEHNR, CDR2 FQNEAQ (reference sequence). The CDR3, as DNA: TGTGCCAGCAGCTCAGGGACAGGGGTAACACCCCTCCACTTT. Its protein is CASSSGTGVTPLHF. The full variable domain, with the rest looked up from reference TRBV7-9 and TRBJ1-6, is DTGVSQNPRHKITKRGQNVTFRCDPISEHNRLYWYRQTLGQGPEFLTYFQNEAQLEKSRLLSDRFSAERPKGSFSTLEIQRTEQGDSAMYLCASSSGTGVTPLHFGNGTRLTVT.

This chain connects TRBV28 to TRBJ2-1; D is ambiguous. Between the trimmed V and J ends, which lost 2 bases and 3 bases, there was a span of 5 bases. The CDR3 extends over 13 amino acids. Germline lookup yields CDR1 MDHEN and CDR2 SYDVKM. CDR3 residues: CASSLVGYNEQFF. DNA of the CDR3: TGTGCCAGCAGTTTAGTCGGCTACAATGAGCAGTTCTTC.

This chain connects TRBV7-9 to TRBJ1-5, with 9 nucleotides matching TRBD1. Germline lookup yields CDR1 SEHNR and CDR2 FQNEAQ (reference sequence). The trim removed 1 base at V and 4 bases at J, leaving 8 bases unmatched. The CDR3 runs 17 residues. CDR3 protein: CASSLVGTGTGNQPQHF. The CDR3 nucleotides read TGTGCCAGCAGCTTAGTGGGGACAGGGACAGGTAATCAGCCCCAGCATTTT.

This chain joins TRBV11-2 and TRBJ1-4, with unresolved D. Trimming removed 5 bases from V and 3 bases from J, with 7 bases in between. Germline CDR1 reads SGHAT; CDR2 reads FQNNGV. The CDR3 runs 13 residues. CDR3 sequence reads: CASSDNSNEKLFF. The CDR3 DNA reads TGTGCCAGCAGCGACAATTCTAATGAAAAACTGTTTTTT.

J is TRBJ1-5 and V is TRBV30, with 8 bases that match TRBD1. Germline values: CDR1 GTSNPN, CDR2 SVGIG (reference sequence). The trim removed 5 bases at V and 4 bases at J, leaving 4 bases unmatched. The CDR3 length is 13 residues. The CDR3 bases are TGTGCCTGGGCAGGGGGCTGGAATCAGCCCCAGCATTTT. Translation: CAWAGGWNQPQHF.

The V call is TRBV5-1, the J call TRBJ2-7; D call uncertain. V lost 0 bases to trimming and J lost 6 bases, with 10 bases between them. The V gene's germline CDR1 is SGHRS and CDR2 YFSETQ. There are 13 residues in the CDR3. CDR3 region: CASSLDSLREQYF. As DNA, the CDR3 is TGCGCCAGCAGCTTGGACAGTTTGCGCGAGCAGTACTTC. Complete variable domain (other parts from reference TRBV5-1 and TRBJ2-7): KAGVTQTPRYLIKTRGQQVTLSCSPISGHRSVSWYQQTPGQGLQFLFEYFSETQRNKGNFPGRFSGRQFSNSRSEMNVSTLELGDSALYLCASSLDSLREQYFGPGTRLTVT.

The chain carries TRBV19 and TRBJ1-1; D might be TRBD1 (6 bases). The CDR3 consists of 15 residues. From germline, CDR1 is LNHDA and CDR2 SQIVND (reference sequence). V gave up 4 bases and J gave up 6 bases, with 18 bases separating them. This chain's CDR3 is CASSTSDRIRAEAFF. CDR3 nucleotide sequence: TGTGCCAGTAGTACGAGTGACAGGATTAGGGCTGAAGCTTTCTTT.

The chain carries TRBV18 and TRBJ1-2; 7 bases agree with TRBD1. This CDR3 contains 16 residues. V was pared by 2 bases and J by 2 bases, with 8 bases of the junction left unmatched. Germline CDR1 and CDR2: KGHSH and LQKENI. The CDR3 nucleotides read TGTGCCAGCTCACCAGTGCTAATGACAGGGAACTATGGCTACACCTTC. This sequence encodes CASSPVLMTGNYGYTF.

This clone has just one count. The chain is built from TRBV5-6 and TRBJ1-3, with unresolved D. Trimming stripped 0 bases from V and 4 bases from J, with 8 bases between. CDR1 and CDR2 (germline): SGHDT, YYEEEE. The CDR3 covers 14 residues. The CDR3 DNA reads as TGTGCCAGCAGCTTGGTGACTCAAGGAAACACCATATATTTT. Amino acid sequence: CASSLVTQGNTIYF.

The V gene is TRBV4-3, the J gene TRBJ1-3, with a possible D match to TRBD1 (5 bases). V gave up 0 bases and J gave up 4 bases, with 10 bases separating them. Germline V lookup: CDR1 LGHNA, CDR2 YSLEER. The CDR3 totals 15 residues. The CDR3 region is CASSQDGQRGNTIYF. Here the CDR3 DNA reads TGCGCCAGCAGCCAAGACGGACAAAGGGGAAACACCATATATTTT.

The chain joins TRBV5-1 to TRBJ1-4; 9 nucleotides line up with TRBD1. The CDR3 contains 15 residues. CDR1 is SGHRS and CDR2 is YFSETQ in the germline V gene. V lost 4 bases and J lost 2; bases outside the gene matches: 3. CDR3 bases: TGCGCCAGCAGCGCAGGACAGGGGACTAATGAAAAACTGTTTTTT. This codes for CASSAGQGTNEKLFF. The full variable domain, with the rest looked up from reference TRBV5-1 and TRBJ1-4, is KAGVTQTPRYLIKTRGQQVTLSCSPISGHRSVSWYQQTPGQGLQFLFEYFSETQRNKGNFPGRFSGRQFSNSRSEMNVSTLELGDSALYLCASSAGQGTNEKLFFGSGTQLSVL.

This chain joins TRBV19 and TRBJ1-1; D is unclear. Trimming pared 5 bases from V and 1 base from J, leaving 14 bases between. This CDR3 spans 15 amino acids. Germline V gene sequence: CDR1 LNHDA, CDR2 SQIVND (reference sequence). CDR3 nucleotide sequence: TGTGCCAGTAGTTCAAAGCTAAGAAAGAACACTGAAGCTTTCTTT. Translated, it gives CASSSKLRKNTEAFF.